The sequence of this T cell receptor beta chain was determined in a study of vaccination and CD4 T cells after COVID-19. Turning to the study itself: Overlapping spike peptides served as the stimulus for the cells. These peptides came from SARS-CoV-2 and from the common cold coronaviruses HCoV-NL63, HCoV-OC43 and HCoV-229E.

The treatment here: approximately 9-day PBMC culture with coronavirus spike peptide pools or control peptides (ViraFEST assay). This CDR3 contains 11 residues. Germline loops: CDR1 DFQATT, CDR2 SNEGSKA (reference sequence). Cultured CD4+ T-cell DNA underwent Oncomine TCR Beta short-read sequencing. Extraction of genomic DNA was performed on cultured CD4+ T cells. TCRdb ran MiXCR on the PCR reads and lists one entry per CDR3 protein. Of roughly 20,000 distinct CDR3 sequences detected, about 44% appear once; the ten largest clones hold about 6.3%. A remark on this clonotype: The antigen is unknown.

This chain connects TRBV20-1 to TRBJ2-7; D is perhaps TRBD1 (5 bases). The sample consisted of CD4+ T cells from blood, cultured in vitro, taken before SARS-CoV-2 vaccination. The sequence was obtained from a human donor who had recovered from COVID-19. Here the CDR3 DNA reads TGCAGCGCAATCAGGGCGGAGGAGCAGTACTTC. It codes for CSAIRAEEQYF.